A selection of T cell receptor beta chains follows, all from one sample in a study of human T cells and chemical hapten exposure. One entry per CDR3 protein, called by TCRdb with MiXCR from the RACE reads. The sample carries approximately 350,000 distinct CDR3 sequences, nearly 6.5% recorded once. The material sequenced was whole blood, taken in connection with sensitization to the hapten diphenylcyclopropenone (DPC). Every receptor here comes from a woman between 18 and 29 years old with alopecia areata. Some clones in this sample may be carry-over from other donors' samples. The CDR3 runs from the conserved cysteine through the conserved F or W. D genes are given only for firm matches. The size field is filled for only some rows; it gives once, few, many or a size class.

d_call	clone_size	v_call	j_call	cdr3_aa	cdr3_nt
NA	few	TRBV6-1	TRBJ2-2	CASRSAGSTGELFF	TGTGCCAGCAGGTCCGCCGGGAGCACCGGGGAGCTGTTTTTT
TRBD2	NA	TRBV7-2	TRBJ2-3	CASSLATPLAASTDTQYF	TGTGCCAGCAGCTTAGCCACCCCACTAGCGGCCAGCACAGATACGCAGTATTTT
NA	many	TRBV7-8	TRBJ1-2	CASSLGAPGRNLYGYTF	TGTGCCAGCAGCTTAGGGGCTCCGGGACGAAACTTGTATGGCTACACCTTC
NA	few	TRBV6-6	TRBJ2-5	CASSYPSTRPGRETQYF	TGTGCCAGCAGTTACCCGTCTACAAGACCAGGGCGAGAGACCCAGTACTTC
TRBD1	many	TRBV20-1	TRBJ1-5	CSARVERQGRGNNQPQHF	TGCAGTGCTAGAGTCGAAAGACAGGGGAGAGGGAACAATCAGCCCCAGCATTTT
TRBD1	many	TRBV20-1	TRBJ1-4	CATGGTATNEKLFF	TGCGCGACAGGGGGGACAGCAACTAATGAAAAACTGTTTTTT
TRBD2	few	TRBV12-3/TRBV12-4	TRBJ2-3	CASSLGREVDTQYF	TGTGCCAGCAGTTTGGGGAGGGAGGTGGATACGCAGTATTTT
NA	few	TRBV3-1	TRBJ2-3	CASSLTRDWTDTQYF	TGTGCCAGCAGCCTGACGCGGGATTGGACAGATACGCAGTATTTT
NA	NA	TRBV4-1	TRBJ2-5	CASSQDSTGGYPETQYF	TGCGCCAGCAGCCAAGATAGCACCGGGGGCTATCCGGAGACCCAGTACTTC
NA	NA	TRBV7-2	TRBJ2-7	CASSPIKEVEQYF	TGTGCCAGCAGCCCCATAAAGGAGGTCGAGCAGTACTTC
NA	many	TRBV7-9	TRBJ1-1	CASSLIGEYTEAFF	TGTGCCAGCAGCTTAATAGGGGAGTACACTGAAGCTTTCTTT
TRBD1	many	TRBV4-2	TRBJ2-4	CASSQHRGPKNIQYF	TGTGCCAGCAGCCAACACAGGGGGCCCAAAAACATTCAGTACTTC
NA	many	TRBV5-1	TRBJ1-5	CASSLTGASNQPQHF	TGCGCCAGCAGCCTGACAGGAGCTAGCAATCAGCCCCAGCATTTT
TRBD1	many	TRBV18	TRBJ1-1	CASSRRNDRANTEAFF	TGTGCCAGCTCCCGCCGAAACGACAGGGCGAACACTGAAGCTTTCTTT
NA	many	TRBV29-1	TRBJ2-1	CSVTNNEQFF	TGCAGCGTAACCAACAATGAGCAGTTCTTC
TRBD1	NA	TRBV5-5	TRBJ1-1	CASRSPGTALNTEAFF	TGTGCCAGCAGATCCCCCGGGACAGCCTTGAACACTGAAGCTTTCTTT
NA	many	TRBV28	TRBJ1-5	CASTKGWGNQPQHF	TGTGCCAGCACGAAAGGGTGGGGAAATCAGCCCCAGCATTTT
NA	few	TRBV4-3	TRBJ1-4	CASSQGAALNEKLFF	TGCGCCAGCAGCCAAGGAGCCGCCCTTAATGAAAAACTGTTTTTT
TRBD2	NA	TRBV7-3	TRBJ2-3	CASSLTSGGHRDTQYF	TGTGCCAGCAGCTTAACTAGCGGGGGCCACAGGGATACGCAGTATTTT
NA	few	TRBV7-2	TRBJ1-4	CASSPQPNSDREKLFF	TGTGCCAGCAGCCCGCAACCGAATTCCGACAGGGAAAAACTGTTTTTT
TRBD1	many	TRBV4-3	TRBJ1-6	CASSQVGTGASPLHF	TGCGCCAGCAGCCAAGTGGGCACAGGGGCTTCACCCCTCCACTTT
NA	few	TRBV6-5	TRBJ2-3	CASSSHVFDTQYF	TGTGCCAGCAGTTCCCATGTTTTCGATACGCAGTATTTT
TRBD2	NA	TRBV10-3	TRBJ2-1	CATGTSGTYNEQFF	TGTGCCACGGGGACTAGCGGGACTTACAATGAGCAGTTCTTC
NA	few	TRBV7-3	TRBJ2-1	CASSSRPSEQFF	TGTGCCAGCAGCTCGCGCCCCAGTGAGCAGTTCTTC
NA	few	TRBV10-3	TRBJ1-2	CAISESGTYGYTF	TGTGCCATCAGTGAGTCAGGAACCTATGGCTACACCTTC
NA	many	TRBV5-1	TRBJ1-4	CASSSNGQKGEKLFF	TGCGCCAGCAGCAGCAATGGACAGAAGGGGGAAAAACTGTTTTTT
TRBD1	NA	TRBV7-9	TRBJ1-4	CASSHSPGQGFEKLFF	TGTGCCAGCAGCCACTCCCCGGGACAGGGTTTCGAAAAACTGTTTTTT
NA	many	TRBV18	TRBJ1-2	CASSPFNPGGANYGYTF	TGTGCCAGCTCACCATTCAACCCGGGTGGTGCTAACTATGGCTACACCTTC